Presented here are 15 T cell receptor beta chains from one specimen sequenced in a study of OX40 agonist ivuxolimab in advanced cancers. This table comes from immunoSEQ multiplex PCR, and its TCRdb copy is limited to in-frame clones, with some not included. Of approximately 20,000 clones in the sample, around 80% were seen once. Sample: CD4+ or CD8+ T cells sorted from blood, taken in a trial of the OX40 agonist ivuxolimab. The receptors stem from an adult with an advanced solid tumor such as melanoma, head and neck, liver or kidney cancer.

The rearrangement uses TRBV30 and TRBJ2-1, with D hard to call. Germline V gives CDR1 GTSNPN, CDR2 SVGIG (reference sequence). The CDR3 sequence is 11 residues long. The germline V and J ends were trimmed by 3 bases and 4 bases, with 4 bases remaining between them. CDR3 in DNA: TGTGCCTGGAGACCTTACAATGAGCAGTTCTTC. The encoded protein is CAWRPYNEQFF.

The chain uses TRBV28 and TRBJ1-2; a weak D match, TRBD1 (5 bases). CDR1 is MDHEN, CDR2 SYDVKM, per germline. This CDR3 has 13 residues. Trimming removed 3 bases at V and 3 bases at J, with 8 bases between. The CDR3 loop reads CASSFQGHYGYTF. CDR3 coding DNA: TGTGCCAGCAGTTTTCAGGGCCACTATGGCTACACCTTC.

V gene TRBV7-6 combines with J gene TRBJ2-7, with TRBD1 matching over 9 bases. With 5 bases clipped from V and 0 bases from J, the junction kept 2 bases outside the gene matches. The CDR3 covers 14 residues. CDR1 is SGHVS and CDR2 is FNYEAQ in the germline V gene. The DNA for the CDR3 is TGTGCCAGCAGCGGACAGGGGAGCTCCTACGAGCAGTACTTC. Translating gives CASSGQGSSYEQYF.

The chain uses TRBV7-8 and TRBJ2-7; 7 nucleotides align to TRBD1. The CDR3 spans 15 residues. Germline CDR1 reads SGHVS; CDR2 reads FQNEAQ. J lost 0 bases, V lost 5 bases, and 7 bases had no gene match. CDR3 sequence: CASSPGPGGSYEQYF. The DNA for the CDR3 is TGTGCCAGCAGCCCAGGCCCAGGGGGCTCCTACGAGCAGTACTTC.

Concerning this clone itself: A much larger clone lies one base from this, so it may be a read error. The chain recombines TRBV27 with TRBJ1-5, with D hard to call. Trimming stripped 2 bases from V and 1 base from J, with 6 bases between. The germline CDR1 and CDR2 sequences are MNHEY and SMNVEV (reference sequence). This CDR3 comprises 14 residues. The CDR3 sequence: CASSLEGSNQPQHF. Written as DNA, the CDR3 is TGTGCCAGCAGTTTAGAAGGGAGCAATCAGCCCCAGCATTTT.

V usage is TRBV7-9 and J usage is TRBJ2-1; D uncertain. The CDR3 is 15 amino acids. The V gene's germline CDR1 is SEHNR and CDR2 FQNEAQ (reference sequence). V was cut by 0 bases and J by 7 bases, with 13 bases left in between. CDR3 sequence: CASSLAGPHLNEQFF. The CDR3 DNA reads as TGTGCCAGCAGCTTAGCTGGGCCACACTTAAATGAGCAGTTCTTC.

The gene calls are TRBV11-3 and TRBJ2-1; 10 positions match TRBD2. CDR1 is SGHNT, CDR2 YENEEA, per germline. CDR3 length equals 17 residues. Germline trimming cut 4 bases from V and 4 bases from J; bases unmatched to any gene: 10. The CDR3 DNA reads TGTGCCAGCAGCTCCCGTAGAGGGACTAGCGCTTACAATGAGCAGTTCTTC. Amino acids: CASSSRRGTSAYNEQFF.

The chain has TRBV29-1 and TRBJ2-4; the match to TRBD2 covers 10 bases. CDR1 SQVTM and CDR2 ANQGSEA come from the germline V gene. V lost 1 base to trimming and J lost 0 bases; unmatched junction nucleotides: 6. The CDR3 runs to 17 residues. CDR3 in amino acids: CSVEGGTSALAKNIQYF. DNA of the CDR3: TGCAGCGTTGAAGGGGGGACTAGCGCTCTAGCCAAAAACATTCAGTACTTC.

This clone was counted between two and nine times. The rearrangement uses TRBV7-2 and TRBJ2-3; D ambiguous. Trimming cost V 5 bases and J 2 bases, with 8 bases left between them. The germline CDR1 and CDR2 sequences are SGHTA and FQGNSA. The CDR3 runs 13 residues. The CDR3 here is CASSMDVTDTQYF. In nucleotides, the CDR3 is TGTGCCAGCAGCATGGACGTCACAGATACGCAGTATTTT.

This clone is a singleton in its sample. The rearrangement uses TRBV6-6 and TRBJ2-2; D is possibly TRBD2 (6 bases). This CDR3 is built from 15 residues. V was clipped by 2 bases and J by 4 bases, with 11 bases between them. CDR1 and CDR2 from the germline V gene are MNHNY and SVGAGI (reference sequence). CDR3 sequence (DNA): TGTGCCAGCAGTTACGTGGAGGGATCCACCGGGGAGCTGTTTTTT. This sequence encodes CASSYVEGSTGELFF.

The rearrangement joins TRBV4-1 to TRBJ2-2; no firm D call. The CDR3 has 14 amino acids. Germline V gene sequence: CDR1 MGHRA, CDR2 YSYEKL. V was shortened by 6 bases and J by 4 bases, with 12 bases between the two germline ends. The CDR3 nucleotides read TGCGCCAGCAGTCCAACTACCCTCACCGGGGAGCTGTTTTTT. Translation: CASSPTTLTGELFF.

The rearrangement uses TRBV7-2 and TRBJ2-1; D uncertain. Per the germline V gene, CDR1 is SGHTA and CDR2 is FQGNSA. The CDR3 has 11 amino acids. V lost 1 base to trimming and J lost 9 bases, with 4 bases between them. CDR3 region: CASSLVGEQFF. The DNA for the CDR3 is TGTGCCAGCAGCTTAGTGGGTGAGCAGTTCTTC.

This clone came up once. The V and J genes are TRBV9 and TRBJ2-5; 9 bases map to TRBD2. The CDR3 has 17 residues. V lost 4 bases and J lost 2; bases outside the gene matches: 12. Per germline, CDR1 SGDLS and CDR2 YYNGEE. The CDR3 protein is CASSSRIAGVSQETQYF. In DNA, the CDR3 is TGTGCCAGCAGCTCACGGATAGCGGGGGTGTCGCAAGAGACCCAGTACTTC.

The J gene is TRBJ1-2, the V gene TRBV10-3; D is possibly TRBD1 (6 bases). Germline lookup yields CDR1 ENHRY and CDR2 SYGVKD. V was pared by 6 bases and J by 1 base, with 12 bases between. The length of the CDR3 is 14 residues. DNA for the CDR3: TGTGCCATCAGAGCGGACAGCGGTAACTATGGCTACACCTTC. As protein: CAIRADSGNYGYTF.

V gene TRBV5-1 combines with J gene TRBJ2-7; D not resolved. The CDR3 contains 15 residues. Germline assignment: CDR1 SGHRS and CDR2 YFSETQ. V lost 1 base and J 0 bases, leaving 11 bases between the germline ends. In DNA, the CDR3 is TGCGCCAGCAGCTTGACTCTAGGGTTCTCCTACGAGCAGTACTTC. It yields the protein CASSLTLGFSYEQYF.